These 10 T cell receptor beta chains share one sample of origin, sequenced in a study of T-cell memory formation after mild COVID-19. TCRdb ran MiXCR on the 5' RACE reads and lists one entry per CDR3 protein. The sample lists about 260,000 distinct CDR3 sequences, about 17% occurring once. The specimen sequenced was PBMCs or a T cell subset sorted from them (not recorded which). Receptor source: a man aged 18 to 30 who had mild COVID-19 (a few samples of this study predate the infection). Cell type and time point are not known.

The V and J genes are TRBV14 and TRBJ1-1; possible D gene TRBD1, 6 bases. V dropped 4 bases and J dropped 10 bases, with 16 bases sitting between them. This CDR3 region has 13 residues. Germline CDR1 and CDR2: SGHDN and FVKESK. Here the CDR3 reads CASSLGQFGRAFF. For the CDR3, the DNA is TGTGCCAGCAGCCTAGGACAGTTCGGGCGAGCTTTCTTT.

This clonotype was seen a few times. The CDR3 is CASTLGTGVWNTEAFF. The CDR3 DNA follows: TGCGCCAGCACCCTGGGGACAGGGGTTTGGAACACTGAAGCTTTCTTT. The V and J genes are TRBV5-1 and TRBJ1-1; 10 bases agree with TRBD1. Germline CDR1 reads SGHRS; CDR2 reads YFSETQ. V was pared by 6 bases and J by 1 base, with 9 bases of the junction left unmatched. The CDR3 runs to 16 residues.

This clonotype was seen only a few times. The V call is TRBV7-2, the J call TRBJ2-1; D unclear. The CDR3 length is 14 residues. V lost 3 bases to trimming and J lost 7 bases, with 13 bases between them. Germline CDR1 is SGHTA and CDR2 is FQGNSA. The CDR3 coding sequence is TGTGCCAGCAGCTTGTTTCTGGGCGGAAATGAGCAGTTCTTC. This sequence encodes CASSLFLGGNEQFF. The whole variable domain, filled in from reference TRBV7-2 and TRBJ2-1, reads GAGVSQSPSNKVTEKGKDVELRCDPISGHTALYWYRQSLGQGLEFLIYFQGNSAPDKSGLPSDRFSAERTGGSVSTLTIQRTQQEDSAVYLCASSLFLGGNEQFFGPGTRLTVL.

The CDR3 DNA follows: TGTGCCAGCAGTTACTCCGACTCGAACACAGATACGCAGTATTTT. It translates to CASSYSDSNTDTQYF. The chain has TRBV6-2 or TRBV6-3 and TRBJ2-3; D is undetermined. Trimming shortened V by 0 bases and J by 2 bases, and 9 bases separated the two germline ends. Germline V CDR1 and CDR2: MNHEY, SVGEGT. The CDR3 contains 15 residues.

The chain couples TRBV10-3 to TRBJ1-2; TRBD1 aligns across 11 bases. CDR1 is ENHRY and CDR2 is SYGVKD in the germline V gene. Germline trimming cut 4 bases from V and 3 bases from J; bases unmatched to any gene: 7. The CDR3 loop spans 16 amino acids. Here the CDR3 DNA reads TGTGCCATCAGTGGACAGGACAGGGGGCAGGACTATGGCTACACCTTC. It specifies CAISGQDRGQDYGYTF.

This clonotype has just one count. The chain carries TRBV5-6 and TRBJ2-2; D uncertain. The CDR3 covers 16 residues. In germline, CDR1 is SGHDT, CDR2 YYEEEE. V lost 1 base and J lost 0, with 10 bases in between. The CDR3 loop reads CASSLLGQTNTGELFF. The DNA of the CDR3 is TGTGCCAGCAGCTTGTTGGGCCAGACGAACACCGGGGAGCTGTTTTTT.

In this sample, this clonotype turned up a few times. This CDR3 reads CASSVSDRLGTEAFF. CDR3 in DNA: TGTGCCAGCAGCGTCTCGGACAGACTAGGCACTGAAGCTTTCTTT. The chain uses TRBV9 and TRBJ1-1; a weak D match, TRBD1 (6 bases). The germline V and J ends were trimmed by 2 bases and 4 bases, with 15 bases remaining between them. Germline CDR1 SGDLS, CDR2 YYNGEE. The CDR3 has 15 residues. Filled out from reference TRBV9 and TRBJ1-1, the complete variable domain reads DSGVTQTPKHLITATGQRVTLRCSPRSGDLSVYWYQQSLDQGLQFLIQYYNGEERAKGNILERFSAQQFPDLHSELNLSSLELGDSALYFCASSVSDRLGTEAFFGQGTRLTVV.

This clonotype was seen a few times. The chain recombines TRBV18 with TRBJ1-1; 7 positions agree with TRBD1. CDR3 size: 15 residues. With V trimmed by 3 bases and J by 6 bases, 10 bases remained unmatched. Germline CDR1 reads KGHSH; CDR2 reads LQKENI. The DNA for the CDR3 is TGTGCCAGCTCACCGCGTAACAGGGGTCGGTCTGAAGCTTTCTTT. Amino acid sequence: CASSPRNRGRSEAFF.

A few counts support this clonotype. The rearrangement uses TRBV7-6 and TRBJ2-1, with D unclear. This CDR3 spans 12 amino acids. V gave up 2 bases and J gave up 8 bases, with 7 bases separating them. Germline V lookup: CDR1 SGHVS, CDR2 FNYEAQ. CDR3 sequence (DNA): TGTGCCAGCAGCTTATCTCAAGATGAGCAGTTCTTC. Residues: CASSLSQDEQFF.

The chain joins TRBV7-2 to TRBJ1-6; a possible D gene is TRBD1 (5 bases). V lost 0 bases and J lost 11, with 11 bases in between. The CDR3 consists of 14 residues. Germline V CDR1 and CDR2: SGHTA, FQGNSA. CDR3 DNA sequence: TGTGCCAGCAGCTTAGCAGGGGTCGGGACACCCCTCCACTTT. It is translated as CASSLAGVGTPLHF.